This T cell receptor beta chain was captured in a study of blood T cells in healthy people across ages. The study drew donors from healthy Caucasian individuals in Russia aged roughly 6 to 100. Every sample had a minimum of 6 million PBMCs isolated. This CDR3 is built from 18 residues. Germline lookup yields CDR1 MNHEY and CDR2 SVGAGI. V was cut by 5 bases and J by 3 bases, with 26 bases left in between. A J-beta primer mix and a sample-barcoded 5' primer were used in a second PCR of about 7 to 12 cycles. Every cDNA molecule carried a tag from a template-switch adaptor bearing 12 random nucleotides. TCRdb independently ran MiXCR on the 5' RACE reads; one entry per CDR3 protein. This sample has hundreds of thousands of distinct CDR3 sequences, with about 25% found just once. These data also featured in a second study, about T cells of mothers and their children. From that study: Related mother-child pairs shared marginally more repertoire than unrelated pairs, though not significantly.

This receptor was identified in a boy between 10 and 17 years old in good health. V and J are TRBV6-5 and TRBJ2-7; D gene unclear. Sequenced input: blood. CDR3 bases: TGTGCCAGCAGTCACAGTCCAGCCGACACTTATTATAACTACGAGCAGTACTTC. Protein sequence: CASSHSPADTYYNYEQYF.